What follows are 14 T cell receptor beta chains derived from one specimen sequenced in a study of T cells after yellow fever vaccination (dated 2019 in TCRdb). Library preparation employed 5' RACE. Sequencing instrument: Illumina NovaSeq 6000. In TCRdb, the public reads were trimmed at Q25 with fastp and aligned with MiXCR, with productive beta chains retained. Here each entry gathers all rows of one CDR3 protein and keeps the most common genes and DNA. Here the sample has a few hundred thousand distinct CDR3 sequences; 3.5% to 4.5% occur a single time. The ten largest clones add up to 15% to 20% of the sample. The sample's treatment or condition label is to be understood as: live attenuated yellow fever vaccine strain. The sequenced sample was PBMCs, obtained 15 days after the yellow fever booster vaccination. The receptor source for this set is a man younger than 35 who received the YFV17D yellow fever vaccine.

This clonotype was detected ten times or more. The V gene is TRBV5-1, the J gene TRBJ1-1; 10 nucleotides line up with TRBD1. Germline V CDR1 and CDR2: SGHRS, YFSETQ. V lost 0 bases, J lost 1 base, and 15 bases stayed unmatched. The CDR3 runs to 20 residues. CDR3: CASSLGDRGRISRENTEAFF. The CDR3 DNA follows: TGCGCCAGCAGCTTGGGTGACAGGGGGCGCATCAGTAGAGAGAACACTGAAGCTTTCTTT.

This clonotype has more than one count but fewer than ten. V and J are TRBV5-1 and TRBJ2-4; maybe TRBD2 (6 bases). This CDR3 comprises 14 residues. V lost 3 bases and J lost 6, with 13 bases in between. Germline CDR1 and CDR2: SGHRS and YFSETQ. The CDR3 sequence is CASSWGVGGNIQYF. CDR3 sequence (DNA): TGCGCCAGCAGCTGGGGGGTGGGAGGAAACATTCAGTACTTC. The whole variable domain, remainder taken from reference TRBV5-1 and TRBJ2-4, is KAGVTQTPRYLIKTRGQQVTLSCSPISGHRSVSWYQQTPGQGLQFLFEYFSETQRNKGNFPGRFSGRQFSNSRSEMNVSTLELGDSALYLCASSWGVGGNIQYFGAGTRLSVL.

J is TRBJ1-1 and V is TRBV30; D is unresolved. Per the germline V gene, CDR1 is GTSNPN and CDR2 is SVGIG (reference sequence). Trimming shortened V by 2 bases and J by 1 base, and 11 bases separated the two germline ends. This CDR3 spans 14 amino acids. In DNA form, the CDR3 reads TGTGCCTGGAGTAGAAAGGGCACGAACACTGAAGCTTTCTTT. It translates to CAWSRKGTNTEAFF.

This clonotype was observed many times. The V call is TRBV7-2, the J call TRBJ1-3, with unresolved D. There are 16 residues in the CDR3. CDR1 is SGHTA, CDR2 FQGNSA, per germline. Trimming left V 5 bases short and J 0 bases short, with 14 bases between. The CDR3, as DNA: TGTGCCAGCAGCCCCTTCATTGAGAGCTCTGGAAACACCATATATTTT. Translated: CASSPFIESSGNTIYF.

This clonotype occurred many times. This rearrangement joins TRBV21-1 to TRBJ2-7; the table names TRBD1, a call not compared with the DNA. TRBV21-1 is given as a pseudogene. This CDR3 is built from 13 residues. CDR3 nucleotides: TGTGCCAGCAGCAACGGGCGTTCCTACGAGCAGTACTTC. Its protein is CASSNGRSYEQYF.

This clonotype has ten or more counts. The chain combines TRBV7-9 with TRBJ2-5; D is undetermined. CDR1 is SEHNR, CDR2 FQNEAQ, per germline (reference sequence). This CDR3 has 16 amino acids. The V and J ends lost 5 bases and 5 bases respectively, with 21 bases between them. CDR3 region: CASSPGTTLSLETQYF. The CDR3 coding sequence is TGTGCCAGCAGCCCCGGCACTACGCTTTCGCTGGAGACCCAGTACTTC.

Many counts were recorded for this clonotype. The V and J genes are TRBV4-1 and TRBJ2-1; 8 bases fit TRBD1. Germline values: CDR1 MGHRA, CDR2 YSYEKL. The CDR3 is 16 amino acids. V was clipped by 3 bases and J by 5 bases; unmatched bases: 9. The DNA for the CDR3 is TGCGCCAGCAGCCACGGTCGGACAGGGTCGCACAATGAGCAGTTCTTC. Translated: CASSHGRTGSHNEQFF.

This clonotype was detected a few times. The rearrangement joins TRBV7-2 to TRBJ2-5; D ambiguous. The CDR3 loop spans 13 amino acids. V dropped 3 bases and J dropped 5 bases, with 10 bases sitting between them. Germline CDR1 and CDR2: SGHTA and FQGNSA. In DNA, the CDR3 is TGTGCCAGCAGCTTTTCAATAACGGAGACCCAGTACTTC. Residues: CASSFSITETQYF.

The V gene is TRBV5-1, the J gene TRBJ2-3; TRBD1 is a possible D gene (7 bases). Germline V gene data show CDR1 as SGHRS and CDR2 as YFSETQ. V gave up 4 bases and J gave up 2 bases, with 14 bases separating them. This CDR3 has 15 residues. CDR3 residues: CASSPQGGDTDTQYF. DNA for the CDR3: TGCGCCAGCAGCCCCCAGGGGGGAGACACAGATACGCAGTATTTT.

This clonotype was observed many times. The chain couples TRBV2 to TRBJ2-7, with 7 bases that match TRBD1. Germline trimming cut 5 bases from V and 3 bases from J; bases unmatched to any gene: 13. Germline assignment: CDR1 SNHLY and CDR2 FYNNEI. The CDR3 contains 16 residues. The CDR3 sequence is CASSSIPPGQSYEQYF. The CDR3 bases are TGTGCCAGCAGTTCAATCCCACCGGGACAGAGCTACGAGCAGTACTTC.

This chain links TRBV5-1 with TRBJ2-5; TRBD2 aligns across 8 bases. The CDR3 is made up of 16 amino acids. V shed 2 bases and J 0 bases; nucleotides not matched to a gene: 6. Germline V gives CDR1 SGHRS, CDR2 YFSETQ. CDR3 protein: CASSFMLSGDQETQYF. CDR3 DNA sequence: TGCGCCAGCAGCTTTATGCTTAGCGGGGACCAAGAGACCCAGTACTTC.

This clonotype showed up many times. This chain joins TRBV6-5 and TRBJ2-1; D tentatively reads TRBD1 or TRBD2 (5 bases each). Germline CDR1 and CDR2: MNHEY and SVGAGI. The CDR3 consists of 15 residues. V lost 6 bases to trimming and J lost 0 bases, with 12 bases between them. The CDR3 DNA reads TGTGCCAGCAGCGGGGCAGGGAGCTCCTACAATGAGCAGTTCTTC. As protein: CASSGAGSSYNEQFF.

This chain uses TRBV5-6 with TRBJ2-5; D perhaps matches TRBD1 (6 bases). The ends were cut back, 4 bases at V and 5 bases at J, with 15 bases in the middle. CDR1 is SGHDT, CDR2 YYEEEE, per germline. The CDR3 runs to 14 residues. The CDR3 loop is CASSPPTGLETQYF. Written as DNA, the CDR3 is TGTGCCAGCAGCCCGCCGACAGGATTGGAGACCCAGTACTTC.

The sample holds a few counts of this clonotype. As DNA, the CDR3 is TGTGCCAGCAGCTTGCGGACGGGACAGGGGAAGGAGACCCAGTACTTC. It translates to CASSLRTGQGKETQYF. The chain joins TRBV5-6 to TRBJ2-5; 10 bases map to TRBD1. The CDR3 contains 16 residues. Germline CDR1 and CDR2: SGHDT and YYEEEE. The junction had 8 bases not matched to a gene; V was cut back by 1 base and J by 5 bases. The complete variable domain, with remaining parts taken from reference TRBV5-6 and TRBJ2-5, reads DAGVTQSPTHLIKTRGQQVTLRCSPKSGHDTVSWYQQALGQGPQFIFQYYEEEERQRGNFPDRFSGHQFPNYSSELNVNALLLGDSALYLCASSLRTGQGKETQYFGPGTRLLVL.